Listed below are T cell receptor beta chains from one sample, sequenced in a study of blood T cell repertoires in COVID-19. Measured with immunoSEQ multiplex PCR; TCRdb has only the in-frame clones, and not every one. This sample has about 270,000 clones; 70% to 90% occur once, and the top ten carry 9.5% to 11%. The sequenced sample consisted of peripheral blood. These receptor sequences come from a woman in her seventies with acute or convalescent COVID-19. CDR3s include the opening cysteine and the closing phenylalanine or tryptophan. Fields, in order: J gene, clone size, V gene, D gene, CDR3 DNA, CDR3 protein. A D gene is named only where the DNA matches it firmly. Clone size is shown for a subset of rows, as once, few, many or a class of expanded clone.

TRBJ2-3	-	TRBV2	TRBD1	TGTGCCAGCAGTGAAGGGGGTACAGGGGTTCGAGATACGCAGTATTTT	CASSEGGTGVRDTQYF
TRBJ1-1	once	TRBV5-6	-	TGTGCCAGCAGAAAGACCGGACAAGACACTGAAGCTTTCTTT	CASRKTGQDTEAFF
TRBJ2-5	-	TRBV19	TRBD2	TGTGCCAGTAGTATCTCTAGCGGGGTCGGGAAGACCCAGTACTTC	CASSISSGVGKTQYF
TRBJ2-3	once	TRBV7-9	-	TGTGCCAGCAGCTCACCCCGGACACCAAGGGATACGCAGTATTTT	CASSSPRTPRDTQYF
TRBJ2-5	-	TRBV2	TRBD2	TGTGCCAGCAGCCGGCTAGCGGGGGCCCAAGAGACCCAGTACTTC	CASSRLAGAQETQYF
TRBJ1-1	-	TRBV5-6	-	TGTGCCAGCAGCTTGGGATCGAGAAACACTGAAGCTTTCTTT	CASSLGSRNTEAFF
TRBJ2-2	-	TRBV5-4	TRBD2	TGTGCCAGCAGCACCAGGACTAGCGGGGCCCGGCGGGGCACCGGGGAGCTGTTTTTT	CASSTRTSGARRGTGELFF
TRBJ1-1	-	TRBV2	TRBD1	TGTGCCAGCGCCCCAGGACAGGCCCCTGAAGCTTTCTTT	CASAPGQAPEAFF
TRBJ1-1	-	TRBV9	-	TGTGCCAGCAGCCCTCCCTGGGGGGGGAGAGAAGACACTGAAGCTTTCTTT	CASSPPWGGREDTEAFF
TRBJ2-7	-	TRBV10-1	-	TGCGCCAGCAGTGAGAACGGAGGGCTTATCACCTACGAGCAGTACTTC	CASSENGGLITYEQYF
TRBJ1-1	few	TRBV4-1	TRBD1	TGCGCCAGCAGCCACTACGACAGGGGGCGCGTGAGGGGTAAGACTGAAGCTTTCTTT	CASSHYDRGRVRGKTEAFF